Listed below are T cell receptor beta chains from one sample, sequenced in a study of response to subunit inactivated influenza vaccine. TCRdb fed the RT-PCR reads into MiXCR, producing one record per CDR3 protein. This table holds hundreds of thousands of distinct CDR3 sequences, less than 30% found once. Sequenced material: CD4+ T cells sorted from PBMCs, taken roughly 5 days after vaccination. The source of these receptors is a man in his forties or fifties who received an inactivated influenza vaccine. Each CDR3 is given with its conserved first and last residue. The D gene is left open where the match is weak. Clone size is given for some rows only: seen once, a few or many times, or a class if the clone is expanded.

J gene | D gene | V gene | clone size | CDR3 protein | CDR3 DNA
TRBJ2-7 | . | TRBV6-5 | . | CASSYSGEGGYEQYF | TGTGCCAGCAGTTACTCCGGGGAAGGTGGCTACGAGCAGTACTTC
TRBJ2-7 | TRBD2 | TRBV20-1 | few | CSAPLWEGTYEQYF | TGCAGTGCTCCTCTCTGGGAGGGGACGTACGAGCAGTACTTC
TRBJ2-1 | TRBD2 | TRBV6-2/TRBV6-3 | . | CASSLLAGGPRRNEQFF | TGTGCCAGCAGCTTACTAGCGGGAGGGCCGAGGCGGAATGAGCAGTTCTTC
TRBJ2-1 | TRBD1 | TRBV6-2/TRBV6-3 | few | CASSYRRTGNFSNEQFF | TGTGCCAGCAGTTACCGCCGGACAGGGAACTTTTCCAATGAGCAGTTCTTC
TRBJ1-2 | . | TRBV9 | . | CASSVEGGLHGYTF | TGTGCCAGCAGCGTAGAGGGAGGACTCCATGGCTACACCTTC
TRBJ1-2 | TRBD1 | TRBV9 | few | CASSTGTGGTGYTF | TGTGCCAGCTCAACCGGGACAGGGGGCACTGGCTACACCTTC
TRBJ1-1 | TRBD1 | TRBV4-1 | . | CASSQDWTGNTEAFF | TGCGCCAGCAGCCAAGATTGGACAGGGAACACTGAAGCTTTCTTT
TRBJ2-5 | . | TRBV7-9 | . | CASSLAGGYMTQYF | TGTGCCAGCAGCTTAGCGGGGGGATATATGACCCAGTACTTC
TRBJ1-4 | . | TRBV6-5 | . | CASSYSDNEKLFF | TGTGCCAGCAGTTACTCGGATAATGAAAAACTGTTTTTT
TRBJ2-7 | TRBD1 | TRBV24-1 | once | CATSEGQASTREQYF | TGTGCCACCAGTGAAGGACAGGCTAGTACTAGGGAGCAGTACTTC
TRBJ2-3 | TRBD1 | TRBV20-1 | . | CSARTGTGESTDTQYF | TGCAGTGCTAGGACCGGGACAGGGGAAAGCACAGATACGCAGTATTTT
TRBJ2-3 | . | TRBV12-3/TRBV12-4 | . | CASNSAGPSDTQYF | TGTGCCAGCAATTCGGCGGGACCCTCAGATACGCAGTATTTT
TRBJ1-4 | . | TRBV5-1 | . | CASSLEGFANEKLFF | TGCGCCAGCAGCTTGGAGGGGTTTGCTAATGAAAAACTGTTTTTT
TRBJ1-2 | TRBD1 | TRBV7-9 | . | CASSLIPGQGDYGYTF | TGTGCCAGCAGCCTCATTCCCGGACAGGGGGACTATGGCTACACCTTC
TRBJ2-2 | . | TRBV7-3 | few | CASSLTTGRNTGELFF | TGTGCCAGCAGCTTAACGACGGGGCGGAACACCGGGGAGCTGTTTTTT
TRBJ2-3 | . | TRBV12-3/TRBV12-4 | . | CATSKGGLATDTQYF | TGTGCCACCAGCAAGGGGGGGCTTGCCACAGATACGCAGTATTTT
TRBJ2-1 | TRBD2 | TRBV3-1 | few | CASSPRPGLAGWNEQFF | TGTGCCAGCAGCCCACGACCCGGACTAGCGGGATGGAATGAGCAGTTCTTC
TRBJ2-4 | TRBD1 | TRBV5-5 | few | CASSRQGAKNIQYF | TGTGCCAGCAGTCGACAGGGTGCCAAAAACATTCAGTACTTC
TRBJ1-2 | . | TRBV6-4 | few | CASKVEHGSNYGYTF | TGTGCCAGCAAAGTCGAACACGGTTCTAACTATGGCTACACCTTC
TRBJ1-5 | TRBD1 | TRBV6-1 | few | CASSVQDRVDQPQHF | TGTGCCAGCAGTGTGCAGGACAGGGTGGATCAGCCCCAGCATTTT
TRBJ2-1 | . | TRBV29-1 | few | CSVDVAFSYNEQFF | TGCAGCGTTGACGTGGCCTTCTCCTACAATGAGCAGTTCTTC
TRBJ2-7 | . | TRBV4-3 | few | CASSQMTSSYEQYF | TGCGCCAGCAGCCAAATGACGTCGTCCTACGAGCAGTACTTC
TRBJ1-4 | . | TRBV6-5 | . | CASSLESAGEKLFF | TGTGCCAGCAGTTTAGAGTCCGCGGGTGAAAAACTGTTTTTT
TRBJ2-3 | TRBD1 | TRBV5-6 | . | CASSGDRADTQYF | TGTGCCAGCAGCGGGGACAGAGCAGATACGCAGTATTTT
TRBJ1-5 | TRBD1 | TRBV7-8 | few | CASSLASRGLGQPQHF | TGTGCCAGCAGCTTAGCGTCCAGGGGGCTAGGACAGCCCCAGCATTTT
TRBJ1-5 | . | TRBV21-1 | . | CASSSDRENPPGNQPQHF | TGTGCCAGCAGCAGCGACAGGGAGAACCCTCCAGGCAATCAGCCCCAGCATTTT
TRBJ2-3 | TRBD2 | TRBV5-4 | . | CASSSRTSGVSDTQYF | TGTGCCAGCAGCTCGCGGACTAGCGGGGTGTCAGATACGCAGTATTTT
TRBJ2-1 | . | TRBV29-1 | medium-sized | CSALPPGEFTYNEQFF | TGCAGCGCCTTACCCCCAGGGGAGTTTACCTACAATGAGCAGTTCTTC
TRBJ2-2 | TRBD2 | TRBV27 | few | CASSLSGTSGTGELFF | TGTGCCAGCAGTCTATCGGGGACTAGCGGCACCGGGGAGCTGTTTTTT
TRBJ2-7 | . | TRBV12-3/TRBV12-4 | . | CASSLQGVHEQYF | TGTGCCAGCAGTTTACAGGGAGTCCACGAGCAGTACTTC
TRBJ2-7 | TRBD2 | TRBV7-2 | . | CASSATSLSSYEQYF | TGTGCCAGCAGCGCGACTAGCCTTAGCTCCTACGAGCAGTACTTC
TRBJ2-1 | TRBD2 | TRBV29-1 | . | CSVGGGVYYNEQFF | TGCAGCGTTGGGGGGGGAGTCTACTACAATGAGCAGTTCTTC
TRBJ1-5 | TRBD1 | TRBV6-2/TRBV6-3 | few | CASSYVGQGNQPQHF | TGTGCCAGCAGTTACGTAGGACAGGGCAATCAGCCCCAGCATTTT
TRBJ2-1 | . | TRBV29-1 | few | CSWAAGHYNEQFF | TGCAGCTGGGCGGCGGGGCACTACAATGAGCAGTTCTTC
TRBJ2-1 | . | TRBV7-2 | many | CASSLDFSYNEQFF | TGTGCCAGCAGCTTAGATTTCTCCTACAATGAGCAGTTCTTC